The rows below give T cell receptor beta chains drawn from one sample of a study of monozygotic twins with inflammatory bowel disease. TCRdb reworked the 5' RACE reads into one entry per CDR3 protein, no DNA. The sample shows 150,000 to 200,000 distinct CDR3 sequences, and around 7.2% sits with its ten largest clones. Sequencing was performed on blood. These receptors were obtained from a human donor with ulcerative colitis or Crohn's disease, or a healthy co-twin of an affected twin (not recorded which). Each CDR3 is given with its conserved first and last residue.

v_call	j_call	cdr3_aa
TRBV12-3/TRBV12-4	TRBJ1-2	CASSFGTRAGYTF
TRBV29-1	TRBJ1-1	CSVGERLQPMNTEAFF
TRBV5-1	TRBJ1-1	CASSWDSGPSNTEAFF
TRBV6-2/TRBV6-3	TRBJ2-3	CASSYRGLGGSRDTQYF
TRBV5-8	TRBJ1-1	CASSPPRNTEAFF
TRBV18	TRBJ1-1	CASSRDRGNTEAFF
TRBV5-1	TRBJ2-1	CASSLAGSSSYNEQFF
TRBV5-1	TRBJ2-5	CASSHQQGQETQYF
TRBV20-1	TRBJ2-7	CSASNRDRTYEQYF
TRBV20-1	TRBJ2-2	CSAREETSGPGELFF
TRBV10-3	TRBJ1-4	CAISLNRDSAEKLFF
TRBV7-9	TRBJ1-1	CASSPGAARDQAFF
TRBV30	TRBJ1-2	CAWTFPGLGGYTF
TRBV20-1	TRBJ1-6	CSARSGLNNSPLHF
TRBV11-2	TRBJ2-7	CASSLDSGKTHEQYF
TRBV10-3	TRBJ1-2	CAIGAGGDYGYTF
TRBV6-2/TRBV6-3	TRBJ2-7	CASSYGGSYEQYF
TRBV20-1	TRBJ2-7	CSSASGGRYEQYF
TRBV5-1	TRBJ2-6	CASSWRTSGANVLTF
TRBV10-3	TRBJ2-3	CAISPTGSDTGTQYF
TRBV4-1	TRBJ2-7	CASSDRTGSYEQYF
TRBV5-1	TRBJ2-1	CASNPNLGGPYNEQFF
TRBV29-1	TRBJ2-3	CSALPGATQYF
TRBV12-3/TRBV12-4	TRBJ2-6	CASRTGGYSGANVLTF
TRBV13	TRBJ1-1	CASSFEGLGDTEAFF
TRBV2	TRBJ2-3	CASSPEADTQYF
TRBV5-1	TRBJ2-7	CASSLALGGTSSYEQYF
TRBV5-5	TRBJ2-5	CASSRVQETQYF
TRBV6-6	TRBJ2-1	CASSNPGLAGEQFF
TRBV5-1	TRBJ1-1	CASKKWRGENTEAFF
TRBV20-1	TRBJ1-1	CSARRQTEAFF
TRBV29-1	TRBJ2-3	CSVEGHDLTDTQYF
TRBV20-1	TRBJ1-3	CSAGRVASGNTIYF
TRBV10-3	TRBJ1-3	CAISETGQGYSGNTIYF
TRBV4-3	TRBJ2-3	CASSQVAGGLSDTQYF
TRBV2	TRBJ2-4	CASTWLGGGRDIQYF
TRBV30	TRBJ2-1	CAWATGLAGANEQFF
TRBV7-9	TRBJ2-7	CASSFGGAPYEQYF
TRBV5-4	TRBJ2-1	CASSLPRGPNEQFF
TRBV12-3/TRBV12-4	TRBJ1-2	CASSYRGGYTF
TRBV20-1	TRBJ2-5	CSARNSGRARETQYF
TRBV7-2	TRBJ2-3	CASSPSPPDTQYF
TRBV5-1	TRBJ2-2	CASSLRLAASTGELFF
TRBV7-2	TRBJ2-2	CASSLDREVTGELFF
TRBV7-2	TRBJ2-4	CASSLEPGQGKNMQYF
TRBV9	TRBJ2-7	CASSAGTGGYEQYF
TRBV7-2	TRBJ1-2	CASSSDRGVFNGYTF
TRBV10-2	TRBJ1-5	CASSDSYNQPQHF
TRBV7-9	TRBJ1-3	CASSLAGYSGNTIYF
TRBV7-6	TRBJ2-7	CASSTLQGAFTYEQYF
TRBV18	TRBJ1-5	CASSPNVGTGRNQPQHF
TRBV12-3/TRBV12-4	TRBJ2-7	CASSDSRGYKYF